The 21 T cell receptor beta chains reported below all come from one sample, sequenced in a study of vaccination and CD4 T cells after COVID-19 (dated by TCRdb to between 2021 and 2024). The library was obtained by PCR. The reads were generated on an Illumina iSeq 100. TCR sequencing of DNA from cultured CD4+ T cells used the Oncomine TCR Beta short-read assay at the Johns Hopkins FTIC core. The public reads were reanalyzed by TCRdb: fastp trimming at Q25, MiXCR alignment, in-frame beta chains only. Under each unique CDR3 protein, matching rows form one entry showing the most common genes and DNA. For this sample there are just over 15,000 distinct CDR3 sequences; approximately 71% appear just once. The ten most abundant clones make up 15% to 20% of the sample. The treatment or condition label corresponds to: approximately 11-day PBMC culture with coronavirus spike peptide pools or control peptides (ViraFEST assay).

Antigens of these TCRs are unknown. The sequenced sample was CD4+ T cells from blood, cultured in vitro. These receptors were collected from a human donor who had recovered from COVID-19.

CDR3 nucleotides: TGTGCCAGCAGCTTGGGAAAGCGAGCATCGAGCACAGATACGCAGTATTTT. Translating it yields CASSLGKRASSTDTQYF. The V call is TRBV7-8, the J call TRBJ2-3; no definite D call. The germline CDR1 and CDR2 sequences are SGHVS and FQNEAQ. V dropped 3 bases and J dropped 0 bases, with 16 bases sitting between them. The CDR3 extends over 17 amino acids.

This sequence joins TRBV7-2 and TRBJ2-3; D is unclear. There are 14 residues in the CDR3. V shed 1 base and J shed 0 bases, with 5 bases lying between them. Germline loops: CDR1 SGHTA, CDR2 FQGNSA. DNA of the CDR3: TGTGCCAGCAGCTTAGTCGCTAGCACAGATACGCAGTATTTT. This encodes CASSLVASTDTQYF.

The rearrangement joins TRBV7-8 to TRBJ2-1; 8 bases fit TRBD2. The CDR3 covers 16 residues. Germline values: CDR1 SGHVS, CDR2 FQNEAQ. V was clipped by 4 bases and J by 1 base; unmatched bases: 6. This CDR3 reads CASSSFSGVSYNEQFF. The CDR3 region has the DNA TGTGCCAGCAGCTCCTTTAGCGGGGTTTCCTACAATGAGCAGTTCTTC.

V and J are TRBV6-1 and TRBJ1-5, with D unclear. V was clipped by 6 bases and J by 5 bases, with 14 bases between them. CDR1 is MNHNS and CDR2 is SASEGT in the germline V gene. The length of the CDR3 is 14 residues. The DNA for the CDR3 is TGTGCCAGCAGGGGCCAAGGGTGGGATCAGCCCCAGCATTTT. Translated: CASRGQGWDQPQHF.

The chain combines TRBV12-3 or TRBV12-4 with TRBJ1-2; TRBD1 is a possible D gene (6 bases). V was pared by 6 bases and J by 2 bases, with 16 bases between. The CDR3 is 15 amino acids. This chain's CDR3 is CASSPGGGRNYGYTF. For the CDR3, the DNA is TGTGCCAGCAGCCCCGGGGGGGGGCGAAACTATGGCTACACCTTC.

This chain links TRBV7-2 with TRBJ2-7; no clear D gene. The length of the CDR3 is 15 residues. Deletions cut 1 base from V and 5 bases from J, with 15 bases between. Germline CDR1 and CDR2: SGHTA and FQGNSA. CDR3 in DNA: TGTGCCAGCAGCTTAGGCGGCATCGGAGTCCACGAGCAGTACTTC. Translated, it gives CASSLGGIGVHEQYF. Variable domain in full (rest from reference TRBV7-2 and TRBJ2-7): GAGVSQSPSNKVTEKGKDVELRCDPISGHTALYWYRQSLGQGLEFLIYFQGNSAPDKSGLPSDRFSAERTGGSVSTLTIQRTQQEDSAVYLCASSLGGIGVHEQYFGPGTRLTVT.

V is TRBV7-6 and J is TRBJ2-4, with D unresolved. This CDR3 is 13 amino acids long. Germline V gene data show CDR1 as SGHVS and CDR2 as FNYEAQ. V was pared by 3 bases and J by 1 base, with 4 bases between. The CDR3 sequence: CASSFDAKNIQYF. CDR3 coding DNA: TGTGCCAGCAGCTTCGACGCCAAAAACATTCAGTACTTC.

The V gene is TRBV7-2, the J gene TRBJ2-3; possible D gene TRBD2, 5 bases. CDR1 SGHTA and CDR2 FQGNSA come from the germline V gene. This CDR3 region has 13 residues. V dropped 5 bases and J dropped 6 bases, with 12 bases sitting between them. CDR3 bases: TGTGCCAGCAGCCCCGTCGCGGGTGATACGCAGTATTTT. Its translation: CASSPVAGDTQYF.

This clonotype has only one observation. The chain joins TRBV15 to TRBJ2-3, with 10 bases matching TRBD1. The CDR3 is made up of 18 amino acids. The V segment lost 0 bases and the J segment 5 bases; nucleotides outside the gene matches: 11. CDR1 LNHNV and CDR2 YYDKDF come from the germline V gene (reference sequence). The CDR3 here is CATSRDGRGTGEGDTQYF. CDR3 DNA sequence: TGTGCCACCAGCAGAGATGGGAGGGGGACAGGGGAGGGAGATACGCAGTATTTT.

V and J are TRBV7-2 and TRBJ1-2; D uncertain. The germline V gene encodes CDR1 SGHTA and CDR2 FQGNSA. There are 15 residues in the CDR3. The germline V and J ends were trimmed by 2 bases and 3 bases, with 13 bases remaining between them. The CDR3: CASSLSQISDYGYTF. CDR3 sequence (DNA): TGTGCCAGCAGCTTATCCCAAATCTCGGACTATGGCTACACCTTC.

The chain uses TRBV20-1 and TRBJ2-7; D is perhaps TRBD2 (6 bases). The CDR3 extends over 14 amino acids. V was trimmed by 2 bases and J by 2 bases, leaving 13 bases between them. The germline CDR1 and CDR2 sequences are DFQATT and SNEGSKA (reference sequence). CDR3 coding DNA: TGCAGTGCTAGAATGGGGACTGGGACCTACGAGCAGTACTTC. Residues: CSARMGTGTYEQYF.

The chain recombines TRBV6-5 with TRBJ1-2; D remains unclear. CDR1 and CDR2 from the germline V gene are MNHEY and SVGAGI. V lost 2 bases and J lost 2, with 9 bases in between. This CDR3 region has 14 residues. The CDR3 coding sequence is TGTGCCAGCAGTTACGGCGGCGGAAACTATGGCTACACCTTC. It yields the protein CASSYGGGNYGYTF.

The sample holds a few counts of this clonotype. This sequence joins TRBV10-1 and TRBJ2-7, with 7 bases that match TRBD1. V lost 5 bases and J lost 11; bases outside the gene matches: 12. This CDR3 has 13 residues. Looked up from germline, CDR1 is WNHNN and CDR2 is SYGVQD (reference sequence). The CDR3 sequence is CASSSISGQEEYF. The CDR3 DNA is TGCGCCAGCAGTTCAATCTCAGGACAGGAAGAGTACTTC.

The chain carries TRBV27 and TRBJ2-3; 14 bases agree with TRBD2. V lost 6 bases, J lost 0 bases, and 5 bases stayed unmatched. CDR1 and CDR2 from the germline V gene are MNHEY and SMNVEV (reference sequence). The CDR3 covers 17 residues. The CDR3 spells CASSRRLAGGSTDTQYF. Here the CDR3 DNA reads TGTGCCAGCAGCAGAAGACTAGCGGGAGGGAGCACAGATACGCAGTATTTT.

J is TRBJ2-3 and V is TRBV11-2, with 10 positions matching TRBD2. Germline CDR1 reads SGHAT; CDR2 reads FQNNGV. CDR3 length equals 15 residues. J gave up 11 bases and V 5 bases, and 13 bases lay outside the gene matches. Here the CDR3 reads CASSRLGGTSVMQYF. DNA for the CDR3: TGTGCCAGCAGCCGCCTAGGCGGGACTAGCGTTATGCAGTATTTT.

The rearrangement joins TRBV27 to TRBJ2-3; 7 bases match TRBD1. Germline V lookup: CDR1 MNHEY, CDR2 SMNVEV (reference sequence). The CDR3 is 14 amino acids. V lost 5 bases, J lost 3 bases, and 5 bases stayed unmatched. This CDR3 reads CASSRTGRTDTQYF. The CDR3 bases are TGTGCCAGCAGTCGGACAGGTCGTACAGATACGCAGTATTTT.

The chain employs TRBV7-2 and TRBJ2-2, with a possible D match to TRBD2 (6 bases). Trimming took 1 base from V and 8 from J, leaving 8 bases between them. This CDR3 has 13 residues. Germline-derived CDR1 and CDR2 are SGHTA and FQGNSA. CDR3 nucleotides: TGTGCCAGCAGCTTAGGGAGGGTTGGGGAGCTGTTTTTT. Translation gives CASSLGRVGELFF.

The rearrangement uses TRBV6-1 and TRBJ2-1, with TRBD1 matching 7 bases. The junction had 9 bases not matched to a gene; V was cut back by 5 bases and J by 8 bases. This CDR3 region has 14 residues. From germline, CDR1 is MNHNS and CDR2 SASEGT. The CDR3 DNA sequence: TGTGCCAGCAGTCGTCGGACAGGACGTGATGAGCAGTTCTTC. It specifies CASSRRTGRDEQFF.

The chain links TRBV11-2 to TRBJ2-5; TRBD1 matches at 8 bases. V lost 1 base, J lost 5 bases, and 6 bases stayed unmatched. The CDR3 runs to 15 residues. CDR1 SGHAT and CDR2 FQNNGV come from the germline V gene. CDR3 DNA: TGTGCCAGCAGCTTAGGCAGGGGGCGAGAGGAGACCCAGTACTTC. Translation: CASSLGRGREETQYF.

The chain recombines TRBV7-2 with TRBJ2-5; 8 nucleotides agree with TRBD2. In germline, CDR1 is SGHTA, CDR2 FQGNSA. The CDR3 runs to 14 residues. V shed 8 bases and J 5 bases; nucleotides not matched to a gene: 10. In DNA, the CDR3 is TGTGCCAGCCTCGGGGGGGGAGGTCGGGAGACCCAGTACTTC. Protein: CASLGGGGRETQYF.

A few counts support this clonotype. CDR3 protein: CASSLKEYQPQHF. CDR3 nucleotides: TGTGCCAGCAGCTTAAAAGAGTATCAGCCCCAGCATTTT. V and J are TRBV7-2 and TRBJ1-5; D remains unclear. V was trimmed by 2 bases and J by 5 bases, leaving 7 bases between them. The germline gives CDR1 SGHTA, CDR2 FQGNSA. This CDR3 is built from 13 residues.